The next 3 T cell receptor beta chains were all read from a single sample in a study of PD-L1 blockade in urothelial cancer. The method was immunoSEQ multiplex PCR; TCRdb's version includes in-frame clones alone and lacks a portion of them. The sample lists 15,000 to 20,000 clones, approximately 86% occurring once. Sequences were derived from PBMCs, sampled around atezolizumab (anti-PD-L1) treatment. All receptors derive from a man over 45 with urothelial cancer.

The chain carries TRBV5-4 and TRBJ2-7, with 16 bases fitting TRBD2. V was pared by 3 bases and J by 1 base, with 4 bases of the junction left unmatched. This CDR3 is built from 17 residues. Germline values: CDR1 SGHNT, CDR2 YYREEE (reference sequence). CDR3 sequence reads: CASSSGTSGRASYEQYF. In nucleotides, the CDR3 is TGTGCCAGCAGCTCCGGGACTAGCGGGAGGGCATCCTACGAGCAGTACTTC. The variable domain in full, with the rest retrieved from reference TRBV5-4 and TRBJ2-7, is ETGVTQSPTHLIKTRGQQVTLRCSSQSGHNTVSWYQQALGQGPQFIFQYYREEENGRGNFPPRFSGLQFPNYSSELNVNALELDDSALYLCASSSGTSGRASYEQYFGPGTRLTVT.

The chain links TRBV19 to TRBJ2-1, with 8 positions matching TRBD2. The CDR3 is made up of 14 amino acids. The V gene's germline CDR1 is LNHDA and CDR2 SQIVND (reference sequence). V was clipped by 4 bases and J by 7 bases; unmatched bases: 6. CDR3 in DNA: TGTGCCAGTAGTACCAGCGGGAGAGGAAATGAGCAGTTCTTC. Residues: CASSTSGRGNEQFF.

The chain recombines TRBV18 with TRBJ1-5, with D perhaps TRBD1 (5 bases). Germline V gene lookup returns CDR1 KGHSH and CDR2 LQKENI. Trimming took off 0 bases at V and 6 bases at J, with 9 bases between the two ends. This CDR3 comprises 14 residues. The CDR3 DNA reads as TGTGCCAGCTCACCACCGAATGGGGCTCAGCCCCAGCATTTT. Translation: CASSPPNGAQPQHF.